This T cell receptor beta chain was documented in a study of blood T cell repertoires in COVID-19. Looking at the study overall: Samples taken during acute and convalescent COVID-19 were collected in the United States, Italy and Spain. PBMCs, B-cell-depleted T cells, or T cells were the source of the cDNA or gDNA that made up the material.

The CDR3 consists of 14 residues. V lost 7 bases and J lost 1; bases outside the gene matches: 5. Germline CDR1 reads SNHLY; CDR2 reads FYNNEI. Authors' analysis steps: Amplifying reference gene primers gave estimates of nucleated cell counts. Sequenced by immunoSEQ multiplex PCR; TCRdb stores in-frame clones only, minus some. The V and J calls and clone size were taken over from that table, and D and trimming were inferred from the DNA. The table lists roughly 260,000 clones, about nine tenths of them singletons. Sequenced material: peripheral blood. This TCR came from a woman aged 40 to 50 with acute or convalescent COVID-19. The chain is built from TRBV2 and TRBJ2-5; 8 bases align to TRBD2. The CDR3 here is CASKLAGTQETQYF. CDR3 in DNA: TGTGCCAGCAAATTAGCGGGGACCCAAGAGACCCAGTACTTC.